This TCR beta chain was obtained from a study of cytomegalovirus exposure and HLA in healthy donors listed by TCRdb under 2017. About the investigation overall: A later analysis indicated that the 120 or so validation repertoires were generated on the platform also employed for the 700 or so repertoires of the first cohort. A separate validation cohort of roughly 130 different subjects was used in addition to the approximately 700-subject first cohort. The aim of the study was to test whether cataloging public T cell receptors could identify signatures of past pathogen exposure. To predict cytomegalovirus infection status, the study combined high-throughput TCR immunosequencing, statistical association of individual TCRs with disease status, and machine learning. Overall results and qualifications from the work: The authors suggested that the approach could potentially be extended to other disease states and immunological phenotypes. A later analysis had no HLA typing for the validation cohort, so co-occurrence there was scored across all 130 or so repertoires. In vitro tests confirmed that a few of the cytomegalovirus-associated TCR beta chains recognize cytomegalovirus antigens. Most TCR sequences were observed very rarely across donors, whereas some public TCRs were present in many individuals. The classifier was reported to diagnose cytomegalovirus status with high specificity and sensitivity in both the original cohort and the validation cohort. Of the cluster scores, about 94% were above 0 in a later analysis, which found that TCRs clustered in the first cohort also tended to co-occur in the 120 validation repertoires. In the study, about 150 TCR beta chains were listed as associated with cytomegalovirus.

The junction shows trimming of 6 bases on V and 2 bases on J, and the gene matches do not reach 8 bases of it. The CDR3 holds 16 amino acids from the cysteine to the phenylalanine. Only the CDR3 DNA stays, 48 bases, in frame from base 1. CDR1 and CDR2 are read off the germline V gene as MDHEN and SYDVKM. The receptor library was made with the immunoSEQ multiplex PCR assay. As for how the authors treated the data: A statistical classification framework was built to diagnose cytomegalovirus status from the catalog of TCR beta chain sequences. The immuneACCESS repertoire file appears here via TCRdb, limited to in-frame rearrangements. These files lack a portion of the clones; in checked studies, under half of the deficit traces to unresolved V genes, and the cause of the others is not known. V and J calls and clone size are those listed in that table; D and trimming were worked out from the DNA. The sample yields over 200,000 clones; around nine tenths were counted once. 2.9% of the sample goes to the ten largest clones.

The donors belonged to the validation cohort of around 120 subjects, which was separate from the 666-subject first cohort. About this clone: Its recognized antigen is unknown. No base quality values were provided; no much bigger clone lies one nucleotide off.

The chain couples TRBV28 to TRBJ1-5, and 9 junctional nucleotides match TRBD1. The sequence derives from a woman between 18 and 30 years old in good health and CMV-seronegative. Sample: PBMCs. The nucleotide sequence is given as TGTGCCAGCAGAGGCAGGACAGGGGTTGGCAATCAGCCCCAGCATTTT. Its protein reads: CASRGRTGVGNQPQHF. Outside the CDR3, residues come from the reference TRBV28 and TRBJ1-5 proteins, so the full variable domain is: DVKVTQSSRYLVKRTGEKVFLECVQDMDHENMFWYRQDPGLGLRLIYFSYDVKMKEKGDIPEGYSVSREKKERFSLILESASTNQTSMYLCASRGRTGVGNQPQHFGDGTRLSIL.